The next 20 T cell receptor beta chains were all read from a single sample in a study of T cell responses to AZD1222 COVID-19 vaccine. The method was immunoSEQ multiplex PCR; TCRdb's version includes in-frame clones alone and lacks a portion of them. The sample records over 150,000 clones, roughly nine tenths being singletons. The sequenced sample was peripheral blood, obtained on day 0 of AZD1222 vaccination. These receptors came from an adult in good health.

The chain couples TRBV2 to TRBJ1-3, with D uncertain. The germline CDR1 and CDR2 sequences are SNHLY and FYNNEI. With 4 bases removed from V and 0 bases from J, the gap between germline ends came to 13 bases. This CDR3 region has 16 residues. The DNA for the CDR3 is TGTGCCAGCAGTGGCTCGGTCAGGAACTCTGGAAACACCATATATTTT. Encoded protein: CASSGSVRNSGNTIYF.

The V and J genes are TRBV24-1 and TRBJ2-3; the match to TRBD2 covers 11 bases. The trim removed 4 bases at V and 11 bases at J, leaving 10 bases unmatched. From germline, CDR1 is KGHDR and CDR2 SFDVKD. CDR3 length: 15 residues. The CDR3 sequence: CATSDPTSGATGQYF. In DNA, the CDR3 is TGTGCCACCAGTGACCCGACTAGCGGGGCAACAGGGCAGTATTTT.

In this sample, this clone turned up once. This rearrangement joins TRBV9 to TRBJ2-1; D is perhaps TRBD2 (6 bases). This CDR3 is 20 amino acids long. CDR1 is SGDLS, CDR2 YYNGEE, per germline. The V end lost 0 bases, the J end lost 6 bases, and 28 bases lay between the germline ends. DNA of the CDR3: TGTGCCAGCAGCGTAGAGATTCGGGGGTTTGGCCCCTCGTTCCCCAATGAGCAGTTCTTC. The encoded protein is CASSVEIRGFGPSFPNEQFF.

The chain is built from TRBV30 and TRBJ1-1, with D unclear. Germline V gives CDR1 GTSNPN, CDR2 SVGIG (reference sequence). The CDR3 totals 13 residues. V dropped 2 bases and J dropped 0 bases, with 7 bases sitting between them. CDR3 protein: CAWSLQVNTEAFF. The CDR3 DNA reads as TGTGCCTGGAGTTTGCAGGTGAACACTGAAGCTTTCTTT. Filled out from reference TRBV30 and TRBJ1-1, the complete variable domain reads SQTIHQWPATLVQPVGSPLSLECTVEGTSNPNLYWYRQAAGRGLQLLFYSVGIGQISSEVPQNLSASRPQDRQFILSSKKLLLSDSGFYLCAWSLQVNTEAFFGQGTRLTVV.

The chain uses TRBV7-2 and TRBJ1-1; no clear D. Trimming cost V 1 base and J 10 bases, with 10 bases left between them. The CDR3 spans 12 residues. Germline loops: CDR1 SGHTA, CDR2 FQGNSA. CDR3 coding DNA: TGTGCCAGCAGCTTAGGGGAGCCCGGAGCTTTCTTT. It is translated as CASSLGEPGAFF.

The chain couples TRBV7-6 to TRBJ2-3, with 12 positions matching TRBD2. This CDR3 is built from 18 residues. Looked up from germline, CDR1 is SGHVS and CDR2 is FNYEAQ. After removal of 0 bases from V and 0 bases from J, the junction contained 4 bases not matched to a gene. The chain's CDR3 is CASSLAASGGVSTDTQYF. As DNA, the CDR3 is TGTGCCAGCAGCTTAGCGGCTAGCGGGGGGGTAAGCACAGATACGCAGTATTTT.

J is TRBJ1-4 and V is TRBV5-1, with D hard to call. This CDR3 has 14 residues. V was clipped by 4 bases and J by 8 bases, with 15 bases between them. Germline assignment: CDR1 SGHRS and CDR2 YFSETQ. The CDR3 reads CASSRTAAREKLFF. The CDR3 nucleotides read TGCGCCAGCAGCCGCACGGCGGCTAGGGAAAAACTGTTTTTT.

This chain joins TRBV6-5 and TRBJ2-3; D not resolved. The germline V gene has CDR1 MNHEY and CDR2 SVGAGI. V was cut by 2 bases and J by 4 bases, with 7 bases left in between. This CDR3 is built from 13 residues. CDR3 in amino acids: CASSYGLPDTQYF. The CDR3 DNA reads as TGTGCCAGCAGTTACGGCCTTCCAGATACGCAGTATTTT.

The V and J genes are TRBV9 and TRBJ2-5, with D possibly matching TRBD2 (6 bases). Trimming cost V 0 bases and J 2 bases, with 14 bases left between them. Germline CDR1 reads SGDLS; CDR2 reads YYNGEE. CDR3 length: 16 residues. The CDR3 loop reads CASSVGSGFNQETQYF. The CDR3 bases are TGTGCCAGCAGCGTAGGAAGCGGGTTTAATCAAGAGACCCAGTACTTC.

The V and J genes are TRBV19 and TRBJ2-6; D remains ambiguous. Trimming took off 4 bases at V and 3 bases at J, with 13 bases between the two ends. Germline V gene sequence: CDR1 LNHDA, CDR2 SQIVND (reference sequence). CDR3 length equals 16 residues. The chain's CDR3 is CASSTPRRGGANVLTF. The CDR3 region has the DNA TGTGCCAGTAGTACACCTCGCCGAGGTGGGGCCAACGTCCTGACTTTC.

The chain links TRBV12-3 or TRBV12-4 to TRBJ2-7; TRBD2 aligns across 7 bases. The CDR3 length is 12 residues. Germline trimming cut 3 bases from V and 6 bases from J; bases unmatched to any gene: 2. As DNA, the CDR3 is TGTGCCAGCAGTTTTACGGGAGGCGAGCAGTACTTC. Protein sequence: CASSFTGGEQYF.

V usage is TRBV7-9 and J usage is TRBJ2-5; 9 positions match TRBD1. This CDR3 is 15 amino acids long. The germline V gene encodes CDR1 SEHNR and CDR2 FQNEAQ (reference sequence). V trimming: 5 bases; J trimming: 5 bases; junction bases outside the gene matches: 9. The CDR3: CASSPGTGFRETQYF. CDR3 coding DNA: TGTGCCAGCAGCCCCGGGACAGGGTTTCGGGAGACCCAGTACTTC.

The rearrangement joins TRBV18 to TRBJ1-2; D is possibly TRBD1 (5 bases). This CDR3 spans 14 amino acids. V shed 5 bases and J shed 7 bases, with 17 bases lying between them. The V gene's germline CDR1 is KGHSH and CDR2 LQKENI. The CDR3 loop reads CASSAKGKESGYTF. The CDR3 DNA sequence: TGTGCCAGCTCAGCAAAGGGGAAGGAGAGTGGCTACACCTTC.

The genes are TRBV11-2 and TRBJ2-2, with D tentatively TRBD1 or TRBD2 (6 bases each). The V end lost 0 bases, the J end lost 6 bases, and 11 bases lay between the germline ends. CDR3 size: 15 residues. The germline V gene encodes CDR1 SGHAT and CDR2 FQNNGV. The chain's CDR3 is CASSLDPGAPGELFF. The CDR3 nucleotides are TGTGCCAGCAGCTTAGATCCGGGGGCCCCCGGGGAGCTGTTTTTT.

The V gene is TRBV6-5, the J gene TRBJ1-1; D unresolved. There are 14 residues in the CDR3. Per the germline V gene, CDR1 is MNHEY and CDR2 is SVGAGI. V lost 0 bases, J lost 1 base, and 6 bases lay in between. CDR3 amino acids: CASSYSLSNTEAFF. CDR3 DNA sequence: TGTGCCAGCAGTTACTCGCTATCGAACACTGAAGCTTTCTTT.

The gene calls are TRBV2 and TRBJ1-2, with D maybe TRBD1 (6 bases). V lost 6 bases to trimming and J lost 0 bases, with 14 bases between them. The CDR3 extends over 15 amino acids. In germline, CDR1 is SNHLY, CDR2 FYNNEI. CDR3 nucleotides: TGTGCCAGCAGACCTCAACAGGGTTCTAACTATGGCTACACCTTC. Its translation is CASRPQQGSNYGYTF.

The chain is built from TRBV7-3 and TRBJ2-5; 9 nucleotides agree with TRBD1. CDR1 SGHTA and CDR2 FQGTGA come from the germline V gene. Trimming removed 3 bases from V and 3 bases from J; junction bases left unmatched: 11. This CDR3 has 17 residues. The CDR3 here is CASSFPARGTGKETQYF. The DNA for the CDR3 is TGTGCCAGCAGCTTCCCTGCTAGGGGGACAGGGAAAGAGACCCAGTACTTC. The complete variable domain, with remaining parts taken from reference TRBV7-3 and TRBJ2-5, reads GAGVSQTPSNKVTEKGKYVELRCDPISGHTALYWYRQSLGQGPEFLIYFQGTGAADDSGLPNDRFFAVRPEGSVSTLKIQRTERGDSAVYLCASSFPARGTGKETQYFGPGTRLLVL.

The rearrangement uses TRBV7-8 and TRBJ1-5; 7 positions match TRBD1. Germline loops: CDR1 SGHVS, CDR2 FQNEAQ. CDR3 size: 15 residues. Trimming removed 5 bases from V and 0 bases from J; junction bases left unmatched: 4. CDR3 bases: TGTGCCAGCAGCCTTGGGACAGCTAGCAATCAGCCCCAGCATTTT. It yields the protein CASSLGTASNQPQHF.

The V and J genes are TRBV5-1 and TRBJ1-1; 8 nucleotides align to TRBD1. The J segment lost 0 bases and the V segment lost 0 bases, leaving 13 bases of the junction unmatched. CDR3 length: 19 residues. From germline, CDR1 is SGHRS and CDR2 YFSETQ. The CDR3 DNA sequence: TGCGCCAGCAGCTTGGCCCGGGGCGGCAGGGGGCCACTGAACACTGAAGCTTTCTTT. It is translated as CASSLARGGRGPLNTEAFF.

The CDR3 DNA sequence: TGTGCCAGCAGCTGGGGGACAGGGACTTCCTACGAGCAGTACTTC. Residues: CASSWGTGTSYEQYF. The chain employs TRBV7-2 and TRBJ2-7, with 9 bases aligning to TRBD1. V trimming: 4 bases; J trimming: 1 base; junction bases outside the gene matches: 5. Germline CDR1 SGHTA, CDR2 FQGNSA. The CDR3 has 15 amino acids.